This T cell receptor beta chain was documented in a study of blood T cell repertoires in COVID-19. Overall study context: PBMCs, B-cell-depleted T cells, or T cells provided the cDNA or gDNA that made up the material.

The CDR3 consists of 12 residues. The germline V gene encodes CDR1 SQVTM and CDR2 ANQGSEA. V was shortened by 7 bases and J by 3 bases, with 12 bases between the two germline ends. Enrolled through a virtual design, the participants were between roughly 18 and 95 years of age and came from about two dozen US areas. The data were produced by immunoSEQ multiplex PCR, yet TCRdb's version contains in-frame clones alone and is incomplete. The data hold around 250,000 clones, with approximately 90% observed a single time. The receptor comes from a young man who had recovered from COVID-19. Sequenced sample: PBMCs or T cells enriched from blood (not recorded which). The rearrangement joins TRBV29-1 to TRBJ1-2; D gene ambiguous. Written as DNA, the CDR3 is TGCAGCGGAGCTGAGGGTCACTATGGCTACACCTTC. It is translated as CSGAEGHYGYTF.